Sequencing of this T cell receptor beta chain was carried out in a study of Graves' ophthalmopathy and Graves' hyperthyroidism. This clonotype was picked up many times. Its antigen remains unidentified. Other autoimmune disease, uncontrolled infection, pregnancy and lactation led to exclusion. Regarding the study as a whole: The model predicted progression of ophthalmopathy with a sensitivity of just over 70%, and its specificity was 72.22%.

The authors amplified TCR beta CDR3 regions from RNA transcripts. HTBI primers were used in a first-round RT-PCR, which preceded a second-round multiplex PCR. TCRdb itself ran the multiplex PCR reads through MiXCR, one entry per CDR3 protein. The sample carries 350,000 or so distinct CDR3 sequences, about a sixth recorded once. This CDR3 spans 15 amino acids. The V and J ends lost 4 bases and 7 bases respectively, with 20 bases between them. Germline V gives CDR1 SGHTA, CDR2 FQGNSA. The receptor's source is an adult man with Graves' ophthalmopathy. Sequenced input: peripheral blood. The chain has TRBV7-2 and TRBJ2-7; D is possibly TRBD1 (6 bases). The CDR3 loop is CASSSTGSLAWEQYF. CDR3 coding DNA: TGTGCCAGCAGCTCGACAGGTTCCCTTGCTTGGGAGCAGTACTTC.